This T cell receptor (beta chain) was recorded in a study of shared clonotypes between healthy human individuals (dated by TCRdb to 2018 to 2021). Turning to the overall study: The cohort comprised a couple of women and a few men aged 18 to 49 years. Between about 0.8 and 9 billion PBMCs per donor were obtained by leukapheresis. To increase sequencing depth and limit assay-specific biases, TCR repertoire library preparation and sequencing were carried out by different laboratories using diverse techniques. To estimate repertoire size and how much clonotype sharing occurs between individuals, the study deeply sequenced the blood TCR repertoires of five healthy adults. For each donor, CD4 naive and CD4 memory were each given three plates, CD8 naive was given two plates, and CD8 memory was given one plate.

With regard to this clone: It has no known antigen specificity. The input lacks base qualities; no much larger clone sits a single base away.

The CDR3 contains 14 residues, cysteine and phenylalanine counted. The only DNA kept is the CDR3, 42 bases in frame from the first base. V gives up 1 base and J gives up 4 bases, and the segment between their germline ends measures 7 bases. The germline V gene (reference sequence) yields LNHNV for CDR1 and YYDKDF for CDR2. CD8 naive samples were CD45RO-negative cells positively selected for CCR7, giving a CD45RA+CCR7+ population that excluded TemRA cells. The donors were healthy, HIV-negative adults with no recently reported acute infections or vaccinations. Every donor was a Caucasian adult residing in Nashville, Tennessee, USA. Blood was collected by leukapheresis, and PBMCs were isolated by Ficoll-Histopaque density gradient centrifugation and then cryopreserved in liquid nitrogen vapor phase. Analytical flow cytometry was used to check the purity and quantity of each magnetically sorted T cell population. Each sorted fraction had its genomic DNA isolated and then quantified by UV absorbance on a Nanodrop 2000c.

Paper-wide results and their limitations: Pairwise subsampling led to the expectation that sequencing depth would affect the degree of clonotype sharing among donors. Because the study included only a small number of donors, the genetic and exposure-history diversity represented was limited. Sampling was restricted to blood, and TCR repertoires in tissue are likely to differ from TCR repertoires in blood. Even with the large sequencing depth, rarefaction of the sorted-subset datasets indicated that sequencing was incomplete. Higher generation probabilities were observed for clonotypes shared by all four sorted-subset donors than for non-shared clonotypes. Naive subsets generally had larger estimated clonotype richness than memory subsets. Sharing across a few donors was observed for around 4.8% of naive CD4, over 3% of naive CD8, about 2.5% of memory CD4, and roughly 0.4% of memory CD8 clonotypes.

Using the deep immunoSEQ assay, TCR CDR3 regions were amplified from genomic DNA by multiplex PCR. Genomic DNA extracted from each cell subset was distributed evenly over all wells of several immunoSEQ 96-well plates, and each plate served as one replicate. For sorted subsets, approximately 190 ng of genomic DNA, equivalent to 30,000 or so T cell genomes, went into each replicate PCR. Purified libraries were measured with a Qubit 3.0 fluorometer, size-checked on a Bioanalyzer 2100, and measured again with the KAPA Library Quantification kit. Every immunoSEQ 96-well plate was sequenced on a separate single-read 150-cycle Illumina NextSeq 550 flow cell. Concerning the study's data processing: The immunoSEQ output contained only junctional sequences without quality scores, so filtering could not match that applied to full-length reads. Sequences were annotated with PyIR, a Python wrapper for IgBLAST v1.9, using IMGT germline references to assign V/J genes and CDR3. Reads were filtered out if the reads had weak V/J assignments (E-value above 1e-6), no CDR3, stop codons, out-of-frame junctions, or ambiguous translated residues. A V3J clonotype was defined by an identical inferred V gene, J gene, and CDR3 amino acid sequence. The percentage overlap between two repertoires was calculated by dividing the number of shared unique clonotypes by the size of the smaller repertoire. Repertoire richness was assessed with RTK rarefaction, the Chao1 estimator, and Recon v2.1 estimates of unobserved clonotypes. For all TCRbeta clonotypes obtained by the gDNA method from a handful of donors, generation probabilities were computed with OLGA. TCRdb re-hosts the immuneACCESS table, in-frame sequences only. Its copies lack some clones; in the studies checked, an unresolved V gene accounts for under half of them, and the cause for the rest is not known. V, J and clone size are taken as reported in that table, and D and trimming were inferred from the DNA itself. The sample yields about 1,800,000 clones; around 96% were counted once. Approximately 1.2% of the sample is taken by the ten largest.

Sequences were obtained from naive CD8+ T cells sorted from blood. The sample's cell subset or site label, in plain terms: CD45RA+CCR7+. Recombination connected TRBV15 to TRBJ2-2, with no reliable assignment of the D segment. The source of this sequence is a man aged 18 to 30 in good health. The sequenced DNA: TGTGCCACCAGCAGAGCAGAATTCACCGGGGAGCTGTTTTTT. This gives the protein CATSRAEFTGELFF.